There are many counts of the clone carrying this TCR beta chain. Investigators prepared the TCR beta libraries by applying iRepertoire HTBI primers and Arm-PCR of CDR3 regions. TCRdb reprocessed the multiplex PCR reads with MiXCR, giving one entry per CDR3 protein. Here the sample spans some 250,000 distinct CDR3 sequences, about 18% being singletons. These data belong to a study of regulatory T cells in long-lasting Graves disease. As to time point: newly diagnosed GD, antithyroid drugs for less than 3 months. PBMCs provided the RNA from which the TCR library was made. Graves' disease diagnoses followed American Thyroid Association guidelines. V was shortened by 7 bases and J by 4 bases, with 20 bases between the two germline ends. There are 16 residues in the CDR3. These data were also filed under a second study, of T cells in Graves' hyperthyroidism and ophthalmopathy. As reported in that work: Patients with uncontrolled infections, other autoimmune diseases, pregnancy or lactation were excluded. Before onset, by a median of approximately 6.8 months, the model predicted ophthalmopathy.

The specimen comprised peripheral blood mononuclear cells (PBMCs), sampled at new diagnosis, from a patient treated with antithyroid drugs. This clonotype was obtained from a woman aged 25-40 years with Graves disease. The chain is built from TRBV12-3 or TRBV12-4 and TRBJ1-3; D may be TRBD1 (5 bases). CDR3 residues: CASNPRRRGQGNTIYF. In DNA, the CDR3 is TGTGCCAGCAACCCGCGTAGGAGGGGTCAAGGAAACACCATATATTTT.